This is a list of T cell receptor beta chains from one sample in a study of cytotoxic CD8 clonotypes in ibrutinib-treated CLL. The assay was immunoSEQ multiplex PCR, and TCRdb's table has in-frame clones only and misses some. The repertoire holds about 140,000 clones, with about 84% as singletons. The source material was PBMCs, sampled after 36 months of ibrutinib treatment. The receptors come from a human donor with chronic lymphocytic leukemia. Both conserved end residues are part of each CDR3. The order of the fields is D gene, J gene, clone size, V gene, CDR3 DNA, CDR3 protein. D genes are given only for firm matches. The listing skips clone size in some rows; elsewhere it reads once, few, many or a size class.

d_call: TRBD2; j_call: TRBJ2-7; clone_size: NA; v_call: TRBV5-1; cdr3_nt: TGCGCCAGCAGATCCAGCTCTCGCGGGAGATCCGAGCAGTACTTC; cdr3_aa: CASRSSSRGRSEQYF
d_call: NA; j_call: TRBJ1-1; clone_size: NA; v_call: TRBV14; cdr3_nt: TGTGCCAGCAGCCAAGGGTTGGGCACTGAAGCTTTCTTT; cdr3_aa: CASSQGLGTEAFF
d_call: NA; j_call: TRBJ1-1; clone_size: NA; v_call: TRBV18; cdr3_nt: TGTGCCAGCTCACCACTGAATGAAGCTTTCTTT; cdr3_aa: CASSPLNEAFF
d_call: TRBD1; j_call: TRBJ1-5; clone_size: NA; v_call: TRBV28; cdr3_nt: TGTGCCAGCACCACGACAGGGGCTAGCAATCAGCCCCAGCATTTT; cdr3_aa: CASTTTGASNQPQHF
d_call: NA; j_call: TRBJ2-2; clone_size: NA; v_call: TRBV7-9; cdr3_nt: TGTGCCAGCAGCACCTTCCGGGGGACGAACACCGGGGAGCTGTTTTTT; cdr3_aa: CASSTFRGTNTGELFF
d_call: NA; j_call: TRBJ1-5; clone_size: NA; v_call: TRBV19; cdr3_nt: TGTGCCAGTCGTGGTCCCGGGGCCAATCAGCCCCAGCATTTT; cdr3_aa: CASRGPGANQPQHF
d_call: TRBD1; j_call: TRBJ1-2; clone_size: NA; v_call: TRBV10-1; cdr3_nt: TGCGCCAGCAGTGCGGACAGGGGATCCTATGGCTACACCTTC; cdr3_aa: CASSADRGSYGYTF
d_call: NA; j_call: TRBJ1-4; clone_size: NA; v_call: TRBV10-3; cdr3_nt: TGTGCCATCAGTGAGCACTCCGGGACGCCGAACCCCAAGCTTCGGTTT; cdr3_aa: CAISEHSGTPNPKLRF
d_call: NA; j_call: TRBJ2-1; clone_size: once; v_call: TRBV5-6; cdr3_nt: TGTGCCAGCAGCTTGCCGAGGGACGCTCACAATGAGCAGTTCTTC; cdr3_aa: CASSLPRDAHNEQFF
d_call: TRBD2; j_call: TRBJ2-7; clone_size: NA; v_call: TRBV5-5; cdr3_nt: TGTGCCAGCAGCTTGGGGCTAGCGGGGGCCACTCCCTACGAGCAGTACTTC; cdr3_aa: CASSLGLAGATPYEQYF
d_call: TRBD1; j_call: TRBJ2-1; clone_size: NA; v_call: TRBV6-5; cdr3_nt: TGTGCCAGCAGTTCCCGTTCCGGACAGGGGATTAAAGAGCAGTTCTTC; cdr3_aa: CASSSRSGQGIKEQFF
d_call: TRBD2; j_call: TRBJ2-1; clone_size: NA; v_call: TRBV18; cdr3_nt: TGTGCCAGCTCACCACGGACTAGCGGGGGATACAATGAGCAGTTCTTC; cdr3_aa: CASSPRTSGGYNEQFF